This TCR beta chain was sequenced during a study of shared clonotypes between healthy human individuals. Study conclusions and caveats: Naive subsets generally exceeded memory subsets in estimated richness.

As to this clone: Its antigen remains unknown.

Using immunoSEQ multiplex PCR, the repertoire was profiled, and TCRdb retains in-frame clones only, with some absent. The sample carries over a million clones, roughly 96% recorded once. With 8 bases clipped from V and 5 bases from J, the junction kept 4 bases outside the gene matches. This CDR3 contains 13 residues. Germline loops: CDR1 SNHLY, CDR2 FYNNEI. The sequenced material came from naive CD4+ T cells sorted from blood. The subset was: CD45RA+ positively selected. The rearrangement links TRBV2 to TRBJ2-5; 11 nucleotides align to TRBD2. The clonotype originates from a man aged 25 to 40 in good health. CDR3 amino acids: CASQGTSGETQYF. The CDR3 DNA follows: TGTGCCAGCCAAGGGACTAGCGGTGAGACCCAGTACTTC.